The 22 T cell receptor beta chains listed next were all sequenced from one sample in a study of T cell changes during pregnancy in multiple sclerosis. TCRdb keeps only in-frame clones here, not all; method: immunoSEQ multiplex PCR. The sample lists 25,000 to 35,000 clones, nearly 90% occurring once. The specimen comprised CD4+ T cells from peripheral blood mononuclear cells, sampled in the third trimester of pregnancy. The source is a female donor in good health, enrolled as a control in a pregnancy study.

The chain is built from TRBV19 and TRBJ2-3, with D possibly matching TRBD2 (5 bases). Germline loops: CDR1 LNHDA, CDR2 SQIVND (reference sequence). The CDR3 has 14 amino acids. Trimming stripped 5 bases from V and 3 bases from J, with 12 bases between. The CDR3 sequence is CASSVGWETDTQYF. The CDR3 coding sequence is TGTGCCAGTAGTGTTGGGTGGGAGACAGATACGCAGTATTTT.

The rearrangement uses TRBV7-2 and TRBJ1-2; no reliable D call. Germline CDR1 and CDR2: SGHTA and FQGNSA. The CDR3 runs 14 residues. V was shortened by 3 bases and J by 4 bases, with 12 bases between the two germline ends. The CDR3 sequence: CASSFPGRSYGYTF. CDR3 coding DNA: TGTGCCAGCAGCTTTCCGGGAAGGTCCTATGGCTACACCTTC.

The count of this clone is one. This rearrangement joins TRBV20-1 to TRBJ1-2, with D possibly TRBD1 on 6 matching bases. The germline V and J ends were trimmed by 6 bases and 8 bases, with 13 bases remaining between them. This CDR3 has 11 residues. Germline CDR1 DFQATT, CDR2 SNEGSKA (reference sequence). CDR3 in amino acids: CSAAQGSGYTF. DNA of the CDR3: TGCAGTGCGGCACAGGGATCCGGCTACACCTTC.

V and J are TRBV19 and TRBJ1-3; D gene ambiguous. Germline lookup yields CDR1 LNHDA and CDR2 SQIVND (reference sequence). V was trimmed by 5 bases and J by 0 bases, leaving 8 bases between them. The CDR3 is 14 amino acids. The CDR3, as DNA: TGTGCCAGTAGTGTGAGGAGCTCTGGAAACACCATATATTTT. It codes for CASSVRSSGNTIYF.

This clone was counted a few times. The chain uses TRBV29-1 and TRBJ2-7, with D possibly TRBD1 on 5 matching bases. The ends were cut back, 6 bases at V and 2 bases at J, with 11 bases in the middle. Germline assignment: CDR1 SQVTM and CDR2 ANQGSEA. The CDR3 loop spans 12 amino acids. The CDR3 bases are TGCAGCGTGCGAACAGGACCCTACGAGCAGTACTTC. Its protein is CSVRTGPYEQYF.

The CDR3 region is CAIRDRNSPLHF. CDR3 bases: TGTGCCATCCGGGACAGGAATTCACCCCTCCACTTT. The V and J genes are TRBV10-3 and TRBJ1-6; 8 positions agree with TRBD1. Germline V gene lookup returns CDR1 ENHRY and CDR2 SYGVKD. Germline trimming cut 8 bases from V and 7 bases from J; bases unmatched to any gene: 1. This CDR3 is 12 amino acids long.

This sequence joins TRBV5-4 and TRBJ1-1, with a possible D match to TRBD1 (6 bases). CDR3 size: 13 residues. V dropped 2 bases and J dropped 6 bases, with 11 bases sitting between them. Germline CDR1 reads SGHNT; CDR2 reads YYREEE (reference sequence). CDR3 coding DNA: TGTGCCAGCAGCTTTGGGGGCAGACCTGAAGCTTTCTTT. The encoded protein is CASSFGGRPEAFF. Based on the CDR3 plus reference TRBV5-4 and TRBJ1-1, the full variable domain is ETGVTQSPTHLIKTRGQQVTLRCSSQSGHNTVSWYQQALGQGPQFIFQYYREEENGRGNFPPRFSGLQFPNYSSELNVNALELDDSALYLCASSFGGRPEAFFGQGTRLTVV.

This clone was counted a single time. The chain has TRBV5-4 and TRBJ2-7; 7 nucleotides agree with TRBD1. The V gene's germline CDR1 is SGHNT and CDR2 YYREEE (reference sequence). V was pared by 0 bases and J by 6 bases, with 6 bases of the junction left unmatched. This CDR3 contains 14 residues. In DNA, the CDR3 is TGTGCCAGCAGCTTGGAGGGGGCTGGTCGCGAGCAGTACTTC. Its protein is CASSLEGAGREQYF.

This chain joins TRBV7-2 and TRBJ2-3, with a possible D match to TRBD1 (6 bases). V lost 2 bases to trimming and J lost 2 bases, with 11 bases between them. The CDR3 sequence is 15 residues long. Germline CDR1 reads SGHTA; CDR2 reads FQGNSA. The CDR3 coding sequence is TGTGCCAGCAGCTTACGGGGACAATTCACAGATACGCAGTATTTT. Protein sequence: CASSLRGQFTDTQYF.

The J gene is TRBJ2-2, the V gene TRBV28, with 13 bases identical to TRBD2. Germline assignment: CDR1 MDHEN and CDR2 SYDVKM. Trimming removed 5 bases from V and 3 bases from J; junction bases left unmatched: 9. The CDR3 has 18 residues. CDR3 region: CASSPEGLAGVYTGELFF. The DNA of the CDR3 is TGTGCCAGCAGTCCCGAAGGACTAGCGGGAGTCTACACCGGGGAGCTGTTTTTT. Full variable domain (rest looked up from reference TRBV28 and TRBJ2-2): DVKVTQSSRYLVKRTGEKVFLECVQDMDHENMFWYRQDPGLGLRLIYFSYDVKMKEKGDIPEGYSVSREKKERFSLILESASTNQTSMYLCASSPEGLAGVYTGELFFGEGSRLTVL.

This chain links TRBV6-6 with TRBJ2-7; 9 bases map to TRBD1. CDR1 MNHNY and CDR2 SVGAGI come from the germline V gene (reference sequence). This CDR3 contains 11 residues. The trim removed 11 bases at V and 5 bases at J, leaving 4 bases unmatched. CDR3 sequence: CAGTGGHEQYF. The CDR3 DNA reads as TGTGCCGGAACAGGGGGCCACGAGCAGTACTTC.

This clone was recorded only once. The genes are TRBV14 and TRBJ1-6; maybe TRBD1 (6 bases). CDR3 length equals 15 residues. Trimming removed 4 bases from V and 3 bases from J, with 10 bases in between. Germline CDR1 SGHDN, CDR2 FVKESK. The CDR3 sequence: CASSRAGVYNSPLHF. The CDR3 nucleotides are TGTGCCAGCAGCCGGGCAGGGGTCTATAATTCACCCCTCCACTTT.

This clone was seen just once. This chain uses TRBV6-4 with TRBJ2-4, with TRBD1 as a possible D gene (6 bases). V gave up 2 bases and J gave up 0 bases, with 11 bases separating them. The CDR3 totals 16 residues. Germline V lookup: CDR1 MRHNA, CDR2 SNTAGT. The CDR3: CASSDGQSLAKNIQYF. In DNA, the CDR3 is TGTGCCAGCAGTGACGGACAGTCGCTAGCCAAAAACATTCAGTACTTC.

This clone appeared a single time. CDR3 nucleotide sequence: TGCGCCAGCAGCTTGGTGGTGGGGCTACCCACTGAAGCTTTCTTT. This codes for CASSLVVGLPTEAFF. The chain carries TRBV5-1 and TRBJ1-1; the D gene is possibly TRBD1 (5 bases). The germline V gene encodes CDR1 SGHRS and CDR2 YFSETQ. The germline V and J ends were trimmed by 0 bases and 4 bases, with 13 bases remaining between them. This CDR3 comprises 15 residues. Variable domain in full (rest from reference TRBV5-1 and TRBJ1-1): KAGVTQTPRYLIKTRGQQVTLSCSPISGHRSVSWYQQTPGQGLQFLFEYFSETQRNKGNFPGRFSGRQFSNSRSEMNVSTLELGDSALYLCASSLVVGLPTEAFFGQGTRLTVV.

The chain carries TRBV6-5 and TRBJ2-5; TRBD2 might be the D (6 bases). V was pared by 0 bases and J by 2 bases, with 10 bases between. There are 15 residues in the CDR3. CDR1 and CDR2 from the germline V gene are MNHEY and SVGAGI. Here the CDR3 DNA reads TGTGCCAGCAGTTACTCGGGGGGACTGCAAGAGACCCAGTACTTC. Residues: CASSYSGGLQETQYF.

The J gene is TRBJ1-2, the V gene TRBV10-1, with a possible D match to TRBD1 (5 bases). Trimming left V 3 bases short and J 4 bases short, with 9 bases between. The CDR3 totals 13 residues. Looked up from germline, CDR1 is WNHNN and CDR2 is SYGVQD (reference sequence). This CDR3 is CASSEGQGYGYTF. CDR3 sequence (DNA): TGCGCCAGCAGTGAAGGGCAGGGCTATGGCTACACCTTC.

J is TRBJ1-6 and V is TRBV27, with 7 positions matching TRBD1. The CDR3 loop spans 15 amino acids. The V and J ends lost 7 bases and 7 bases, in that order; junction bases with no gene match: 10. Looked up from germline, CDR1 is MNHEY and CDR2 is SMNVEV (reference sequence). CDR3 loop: CASIGTGQWNSPLHF. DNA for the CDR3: TGTGCCAGCATCGGGACGGGACAGTGGAATTCACCCCTCCACTTT.

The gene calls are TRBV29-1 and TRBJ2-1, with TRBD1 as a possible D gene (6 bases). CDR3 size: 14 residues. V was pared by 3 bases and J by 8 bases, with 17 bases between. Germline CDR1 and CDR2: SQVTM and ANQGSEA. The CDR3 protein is CSVETGAFGHEQFF. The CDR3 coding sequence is TGCAGCGTTGAGACAGGCGCGTTTGGACATGAGCAGTTCTTC.

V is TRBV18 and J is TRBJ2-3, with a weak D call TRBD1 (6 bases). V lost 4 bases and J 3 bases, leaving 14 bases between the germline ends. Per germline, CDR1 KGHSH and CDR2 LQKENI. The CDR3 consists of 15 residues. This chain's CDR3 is CASSLRVQGTDTQYF. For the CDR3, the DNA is TGTGCCAGCTCACTCCGAGTTCAGGGGACAGATACGCAGTATTTT.

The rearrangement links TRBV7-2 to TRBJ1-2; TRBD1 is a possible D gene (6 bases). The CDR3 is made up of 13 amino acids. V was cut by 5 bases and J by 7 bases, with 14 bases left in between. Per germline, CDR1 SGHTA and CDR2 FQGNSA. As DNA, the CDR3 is TGTGCCAGCAGCGACAACAGGGTGCGTGGCTACACCTTC. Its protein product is CASSDNRVRGYTF.

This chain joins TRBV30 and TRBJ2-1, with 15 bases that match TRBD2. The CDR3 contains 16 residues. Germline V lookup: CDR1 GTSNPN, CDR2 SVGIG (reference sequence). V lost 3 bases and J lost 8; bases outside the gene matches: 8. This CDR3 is CAWSGTSGRPGHEQFF. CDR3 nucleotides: TGTGCCTGGAGCGGGACTAGCGGGAGGCCAGGCCATGAGCAGTTCTTC.

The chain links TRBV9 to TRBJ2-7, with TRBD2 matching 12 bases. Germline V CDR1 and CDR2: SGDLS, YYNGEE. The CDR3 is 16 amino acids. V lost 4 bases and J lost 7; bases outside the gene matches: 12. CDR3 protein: CASSLRTSGAIGEQYF. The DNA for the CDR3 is TGTGCCAGCAGCCTCCGGACTAGCGGGGCCATCGGGGAGCAGTACTTC.